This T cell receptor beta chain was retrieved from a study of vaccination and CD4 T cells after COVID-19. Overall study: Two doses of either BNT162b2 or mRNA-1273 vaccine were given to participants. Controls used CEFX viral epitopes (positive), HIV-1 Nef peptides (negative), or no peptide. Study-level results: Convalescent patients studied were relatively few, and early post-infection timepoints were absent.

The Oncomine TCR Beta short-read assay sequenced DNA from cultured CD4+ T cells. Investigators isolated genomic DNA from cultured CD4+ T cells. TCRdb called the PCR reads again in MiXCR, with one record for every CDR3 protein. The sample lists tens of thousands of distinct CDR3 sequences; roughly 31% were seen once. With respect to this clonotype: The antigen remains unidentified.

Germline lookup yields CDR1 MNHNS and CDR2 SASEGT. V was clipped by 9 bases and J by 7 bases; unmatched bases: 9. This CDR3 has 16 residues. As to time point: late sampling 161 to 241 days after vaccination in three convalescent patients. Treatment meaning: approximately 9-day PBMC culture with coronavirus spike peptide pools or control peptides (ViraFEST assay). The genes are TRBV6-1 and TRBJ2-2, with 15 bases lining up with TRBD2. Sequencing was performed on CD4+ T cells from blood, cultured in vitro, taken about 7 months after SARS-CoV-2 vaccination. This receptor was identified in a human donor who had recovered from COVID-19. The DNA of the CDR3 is TGTGCCAGTTCAGGACTAGCGGGAGGGTATATCGGGGAGCTGTTTTTT. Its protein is CASSGLAGGYIGELFF.